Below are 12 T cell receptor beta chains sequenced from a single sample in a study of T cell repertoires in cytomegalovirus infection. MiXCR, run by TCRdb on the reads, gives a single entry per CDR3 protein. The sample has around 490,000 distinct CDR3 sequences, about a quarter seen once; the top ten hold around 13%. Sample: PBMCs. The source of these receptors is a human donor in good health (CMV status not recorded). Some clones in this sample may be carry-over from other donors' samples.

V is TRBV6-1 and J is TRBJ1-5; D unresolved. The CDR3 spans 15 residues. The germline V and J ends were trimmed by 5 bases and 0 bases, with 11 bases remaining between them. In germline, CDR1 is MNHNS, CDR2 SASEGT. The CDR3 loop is CASSRRDYSNQPQHF. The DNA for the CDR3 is TGTGCCAGCAGTCGGCGGGATTATAGCAATCAGCCCCAGCATTTT.

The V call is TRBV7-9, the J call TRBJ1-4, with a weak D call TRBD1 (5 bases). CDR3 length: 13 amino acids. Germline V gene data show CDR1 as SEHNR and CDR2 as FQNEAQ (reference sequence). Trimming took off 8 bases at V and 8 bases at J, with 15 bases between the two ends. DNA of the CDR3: TGTGCCAGCGCACGGGGACCGGGGGAAAAACTGTTTTTT. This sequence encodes CASARGPGEKLFF.

CDR3 DNA sequence: TGCAGTGCTAGAGTTCGTGGGAGCTCCTACAATGAGCAGTTCTTC. Translated: CSARVRGSSYNEQFF. The genes are TRBV20-1 and TRBJ2-1; D is perhaps TRBD2 (5 bases). The CDR3 is 15 amino acids. Per germline, CDR1 DFQATT and CDR2 SNEGSKA (reference sequence). Trimming removed 1 base from V and 0 bases from J, with 10 bases in between.

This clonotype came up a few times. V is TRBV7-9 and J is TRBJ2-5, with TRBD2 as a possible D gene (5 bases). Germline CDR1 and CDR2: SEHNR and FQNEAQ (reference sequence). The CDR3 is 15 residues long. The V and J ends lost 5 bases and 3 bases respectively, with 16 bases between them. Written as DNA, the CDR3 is TGTGCCAGCAGCCGCGGACGGAGCGGAGAAGAGACCCAGTACTTC. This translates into CASSRGRSGEETQYF.

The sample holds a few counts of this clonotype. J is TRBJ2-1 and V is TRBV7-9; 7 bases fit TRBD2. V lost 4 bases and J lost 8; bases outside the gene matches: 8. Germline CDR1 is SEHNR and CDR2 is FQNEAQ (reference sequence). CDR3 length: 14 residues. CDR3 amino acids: CASSSPRLAHEQFF. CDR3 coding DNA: TGTGCCAGCAGCTCGCCACGACTAGCACATGAGCAGTTCTTC. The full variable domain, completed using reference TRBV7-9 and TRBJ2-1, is DTGVSQNPRHKITKRGQNVTFRCDPISEHNRLYWYRQTLGQGPEFLTYFQNEAQLEKSRLLSDRFSAERPKGSFSTLEIQRTEQGDSAMYLCASSSPRLAHEQFFGPGTRLTVL.

DNA for the CDR3: TGTGCCAGCAGCCGACAGGGAATCACCGGGGAGCTGTTTTTT. Its protein is CASSRQGITGELFF. The gene calls are TRBV11-3 and TRBJ2-2, with 7 positions matching TRBD1. V gave up 5 bases and J gave up 4 bases; unmatched junction bases: 4. The germline V gene has CDR1 SGHNT and CDR2 YENEEA. The CDR3 contains 14 residues.

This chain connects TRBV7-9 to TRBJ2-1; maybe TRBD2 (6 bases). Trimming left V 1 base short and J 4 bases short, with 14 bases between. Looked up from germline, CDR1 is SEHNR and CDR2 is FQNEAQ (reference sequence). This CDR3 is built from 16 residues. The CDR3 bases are TGTGCCAGCAGCTTAGGTTCGGGACTCTCTTACAATGAGCAGTTCTTC. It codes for CASSLGSGLSYNEQFF.

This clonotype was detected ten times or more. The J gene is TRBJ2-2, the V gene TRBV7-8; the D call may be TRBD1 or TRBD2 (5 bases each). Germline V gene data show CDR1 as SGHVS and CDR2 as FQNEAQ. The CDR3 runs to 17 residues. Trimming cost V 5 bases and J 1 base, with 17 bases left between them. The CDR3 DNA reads TGTGCCAGCAGCCCCTTAACGGGGCAGAAGAACACCGGGGAGCTGTTTTTT. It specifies CASSPLTGQKNTGELFF.

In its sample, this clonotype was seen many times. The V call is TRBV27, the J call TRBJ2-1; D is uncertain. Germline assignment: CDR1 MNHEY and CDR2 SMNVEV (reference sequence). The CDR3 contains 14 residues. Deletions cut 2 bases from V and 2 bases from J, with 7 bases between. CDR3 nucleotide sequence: TGTGCCAGCAGTTTAAGGACCGCCTACAATGAGCAGTTCTTC. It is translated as CASSLRTAYNEQFF.

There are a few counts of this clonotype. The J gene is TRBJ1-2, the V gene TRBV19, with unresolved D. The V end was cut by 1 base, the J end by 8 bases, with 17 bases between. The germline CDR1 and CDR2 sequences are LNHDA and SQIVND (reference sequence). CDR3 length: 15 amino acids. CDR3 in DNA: TGTGCCAGTAGTATAGTCGCGGGAAAGACGGGCGGCTACACCTTC. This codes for CASSIVAGKTGGYTF.

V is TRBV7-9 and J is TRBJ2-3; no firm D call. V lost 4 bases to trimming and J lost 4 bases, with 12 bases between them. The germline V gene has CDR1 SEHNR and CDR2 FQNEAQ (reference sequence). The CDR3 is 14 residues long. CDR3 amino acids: CASSSSSPADTQYF. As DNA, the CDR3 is TGTGCCAGCAGCTCCAGTTCCCCTGCAGATACGCAGTATTTT.

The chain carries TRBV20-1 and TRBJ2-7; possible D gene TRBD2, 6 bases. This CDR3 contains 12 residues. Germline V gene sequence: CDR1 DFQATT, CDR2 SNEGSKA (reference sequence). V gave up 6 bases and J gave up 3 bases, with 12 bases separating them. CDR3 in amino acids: CSAGGTIYEQYF. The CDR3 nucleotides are TGCAGTGCAGGCGGGACCATCTACGAGCAGTACTTC.